Detailed here is one T cell receptor (beta chain). This sample stems from a study of T-cell memory formation after mild COVID-19. Via MiXCR, TCRdb re-called the 5' RACE reads, giving one row per CDR3 protein. Of about 340,000 distinct CDR3 sequences detected, around 21% appear once; the ten largest clones hold roughly an eighth. Trimming cost V 2 bases and J 2 bases, with 4 bases left between them. Germline V gene data show CDR1 as DFQATT and CDR2 as SNEGSKA (reference sequence). This CDR3 has 11 residues. Sequencing was done on a sample of PBMCs or a T cell subset sorted from them (not recorded which). This clonotype originated in an adult woman who had mild COVID-19 (a few samples of this study predate the infection). Cell type and time point are not known. The chain employs TRBV20-1 and TRBJ2-7; D call uncertain. The CDR3 sequence: CSARKAYEQYF. CDR3 nucleotide sequence: TGCAGTGCTAGAAAAGCCTACGAGCAGTACTTC.